The 14 T cell receptor beta chains presented below share a single source sample, sequenced in a study of cytomegalovirus exposure and HLA in healthy donors. PCR was performed using 60 Vbeta and 13 Jbeta primers. Sequencing was performed with immunoSEQ multiplex PCR; in TCRdb, only in-frame clones are kept and a portion is missing. The sample consists of approximately 170,000 clones, around 79% of them appearing once. The specimen sequenced was PBMCs. The receptors derive from a woman aged 40 to 50 in good health and CMV-seropositive.

The chain's CDR3 is CASSESVGRETQYF. CDR3 DNA sequence: TGTGCCAGCAGTGAATCGGTGGGGAGGGAGACCCAGTACTTC. The V gene is TRBV2, the J gene TRBJ2-5; D possibly corresponds to TRBD2 (6 bases). Germline V gene sequence: CDR1 SNHLY, CDR2 FYNNEI. CDR3 length: 14 residues. Trimming removed 2 bases from V and 5 bases from J, with 12 bases in between.

This chain uses TRBV30 with TRBJ2-1; TRBD2 agrees at 7 bases. The CDR3 loop spans 14 amino acids. Germline-derived CDR1 and CDR2 are GTSNPN and SVGIG (reference sequence). The junction had 8 bases not matched to a gene; V was cut back by 0 bases and J by 9 bases. CDR3 loop: CAWSVGGSRGEQFF. The CDR3 DNA sequence: TGTGCCTGGAGTGTGGGCGGGAGTCGTGGTGAGCAGTTCTTC.

The chain recombines TRBV21-1 with TRBJ2-5; the table's D call, TRBD2, has no DNA check behind it. TRBV21-1 is a listed pseudogene. This CDR3 is 15 amino acids long. CDR3 nucleotides: TGTGCCAGCAGCCCCCCGAGGAACTTAAAAGAGACCCAGTACTTC. Its translation: CASSPPRNLKETQYF.

The chain combines TRBV6-5 with TRBJ2-5, with D maybe TRBD2 (6 bases). Germline-derived CDR1 and CDR2 are MNHEY and SVGAGI. The CDR3 spans 14 residues. V was trimmed by 4 bases and J by 11 bases, leaving 20 bases between them. CDR3 sequence reads: CASSSPGLGWRQYF. The CDR3 bases are TGTGCCAGCAGTTCCCCGGGACTGGGTTGGAGGCAGTACTTC.

This chain connects TRBV5-1 to TRBJ2-1; possibly TRBD2 for D (6 bases). Trimming cost V 5 bases and J 0 bases, with 12 bases left between them. The germline gives CDR1 SGHRS, CDR2 YFSETQ. The length of the CDR3 is 15 residues. DNA for the CDR3: TGCGCCAGCAGGAGTAGCGGCGACTCCTACAATGAGCAGTTCTTC. It specifies CASRSSGDSYNEQFF.

The V gene is TRBV4-3, the J gene TRBJ1-2, with D perhaps matching TRBD1 (5 bases). CDR3 length: 15 amino acids. The V and J ends lost 0 bases and 3 bases respectively, with 11 bases between them. Germline-derived CDR1 and CDR2 are LGHNA and YSLEER. CDR3 DNA sequence: TGCGCCAGCAGCCAAGACTGGACAACAGACTATGGCTACACCTTC. This translates into CASSQDWTTDYGYTF.

V is TRBV5-1 and J is TRBJ2-3; 10 nucleotides align to TRBD2. V shed 0 bases, J shed 5 bases, and the junction held 3 bases outside the gene matches. CDR3 length equals 15 residues. The germline gives CDR1 SGHRS, CDR2 YFSETQ. The CDR3 is CASSLVLAGGDTQYF. As DNA, the CDR3 is TGCGCCAGCAGCTTGGTATTAGCGGGGGGAGATACGCAGTATTTT. Using reference TRBV5-1 and TRBJ2-3 for the parts outside the CDR3, the full variable domain is KAGVTQTPRYLIKTRGQQVTLSCSPISGHRSVSWYQQTPGQGLQFLFEYFSETQRNKGNFPGRFSGRQFSNSRSEMNVSTLELGDSALYLCASSLVLAGGDTQYFGPGTRLTVL.

J is TRBJ1-4 and V is TRBV11-2; D is undetermined. V lost 5 bases and J lost 7, with 17 bases in between. Germline V CDR1 and CDR2: SGHAT, FQNNGV. CDR3 length equals 15 residues. The DNA of the CDR3 is TGTGCCAGCAGCATCCTAGGTGGCGATTCTGAAAAACTGTTTTTT. This gives the protein CASSILGGDSEKLFF. Complete variable domain (other parts from reference TRBV11-2 and TRBJ1-4): EAGVAQSPRYKIIEKRQSVAFWCNPISGHATLYWYQQILGQGPKLLIQFQNNGVVDDSQLPKDRFSAERLKGVDSTLKIQPAKLEDSAVYLCASSILGGDSEKLFFGSGTQLSVL.

The J gene is TRBJ1-5, the V gene TRBV5-1, with TRBD1 as a possible D gene (5 bases). From germline, CDR1 is SGHRS and CDR2 YFSETQ. The CDR3 consists of 15 residues. Trimming removed 4 bases from V and 1 base from J, with 12 bases in between. The CDR3: CASSPVTGSNQPQHF. The CDR3 DNA reads as TGCGCCAGCAGCCCGGTAACAGGAAGCAATCAGCCCCAGCATTTT.

This clone was counted a single time. V usage is TRBV10-3 and J usage is TRBJ2-3; 7 bases are shared with TRBD2. The CDR3 sequence is 14 residues long. Trimming cost V 2 bases and J 4 bases; bases outside gene matches: 3. Germline assignment: CDR1 ENHRY and CDR2 SYGVKD. CDR3 in DNA: TGTGCCATCAGTGAGGTTAGCGGGTCAGATACGCAGTATTTT. It translates to CAISEVSGSDTQYF.

This chain uses TRBV27 with TRBJ2-7; 7 bases agree with TRBD2. The V and J ends lost 2 bases and 0 bases, in that order; junction bases with no gene match: 7. This CDR3 contains 16 residues. The germline V gene encodes CDR1 MNHEY and CDR2 SMNVEV (reference sequence). CDR3 sequence: CASSLRTSGTSYEQYF. In nucleotides, the CDR3 is TGTGCCAGCAGTTTAAGGACTAGTGGTACCTCCTACGAGCAGTACTTC.

This clone appeared a single time. The V gene is TRBV11-2, the J gene TRBJ2-5; 11 bases line up with TRBD2. Per the germline V gene, CDR1 is SGHAT and CDR2 is FQNNGV. The CDR3 is 17 residues long. The ends lost 0 bases at V and 5 bases at J; junction bases unmatched: 8. CDR3 sequence: CASSLDSEIAGGETQYF. In DNA form, the CDR3 reads TGTGCCAGCAGCTTAGATTCAGAGATAGCGGGGGGGGAGACCCAGTACTTC.

This clone appeared a single time. V is TRBV2 and J is TRBJ2-3; D might be TRBD2 (5 bases). Germline CDR1 is SNHLY and CDR2 is FYNNEI. V gave up 1 base and J gave up 1 base, with 15 bases separating them. The length of the CDR3 is 17 residues. CDR3 coding DNA: TGTGCCAGCAGTGAAGGATTGTTCGGGGATGGCACAGATACGCAGTATTTT. Translated, it gives CASSEGLFGDGTDTQYF.

The rearrangement links TRBV4-3 to TRBJ2-5; the D gene is possibly TRBD2 (5 bases). Trimming removed 0 bases from V and 7 bases from J, with 15 bases in between. The CDR3 is 15 residues long. Germline lookup yields CDR1 LGHNA and CDR2 YSLEER. This CDR3 is CASSQDGTGRGTQYF. The CDR3 DNA reads TGCGCCAGCAGCCAAGACGGCACGGGAAGAGGGACCCAGTACTTC.